The 26 T cell receptor beta chains reported below all come from one sample, sequenced in a study of blood T cell repertoires in COVID-19. The repertoire was sequenced with immunoSEQ multiplex PCR; TCRdb's copy has only in-frame clones and lacks some. The sample has fewer than 300,000 clones, 85% seen once. The sequenced material came from PBMCs or T cells enriched from blood (not recorded which). These receptors were taken from a woman aged 45-65 years who had recovered from COVID-19.

V and J are TRBV29-1 and TRBJ2-1; 10 bases are a match to TRBD2. From germline, CDR1 is SQVTM and CDR2 ANQGSEA. J was trimmed by 5 bases and V by 2 bases; bases with no gene match: 6. There are 15 residues in the CDR3. CDR3 coding DNA: TGCAGCGTTGAAACCGTTCTAGCGGGAGACAATGAGCAGTTCTTC. This gives the protein CSVETVLAGDNEQFF.

The chain employs TRBV6-1 and TRBJ2-7; 9 nucleotides match TRBD1. Germline V gene lookup returns CDR1 MNHNS and CDR2 SASEGT. V gave up 8 bases and J gave up 2 bases; unmatched junction bases: 4. The CDR3 totals 13 residues. CDR3 in DNA: TGTGCCAGCGGACAGGGGAGAACCTACGAGCAGTACTTC. Its translation is CASGQGRTYEQYF.

The rearrangement joins TRBV11-2 to TRBJ2-7; 7 nucleotides agree with TRBD2. CDR1 and CDR2 from the germline V gene are SGHAT and FQNNGV. V was pared by 2 bases and J by 0 bases, with 10 bases of the junction left unmatched. The CDR3 extends over 17 amino acids. CDR3 in DNA: TGTGCCAGCAGCTTAACCATTAGCGGGTCAAGCTCCTACGAGCAGTACTTC. Translation: CASSLTISGSSSYEQYF.

The chain has TRBV3-1 (or the pseudogene TRBV3-2) and TRBJ1-3, with D tentatively TRBD1 (5 bases). Germline V gene sequence: CDR1 LGHDT, CDR2 YNNKEL (reference sequence). V shed 4 bases and J shed 2 bases, with 9 bases lying between them. The CDR3 has 14 residues. The CDR3 loop is CASSPLGAGNTIYF. The DNA of the CDR3 is TGTGCCAGCAGCCCCTTAGGGGCTGGAAACACCATATATTTT.

The chain has TRBV19 and TRBJ1-5; possibly TRBD1 for D (6 bases). The V and J ends lost 6 bases and 0 bases respectively, with 18 bases between them. CDR3 length: 17 amino acids. The germline V gene has CDR1 LNHDA and CDR2 SQIVND (reference sequence). CDR3 loop: CASSPIGGGSSNQPQHF. In nucleotides, the CDR3 is TGTGCCAGTAGCCCCATAGGGGGGGGAAGTAGCAATCAGCCCCAGCATTTT.

The chain has TRBV19 and TRBJ2-7; 10 bases match TRBD2. Germline-derived CDR1 and CDR2 are LNHDA and SQIVND (reference sequence). The CDR3 is made up of 15 amino acids. J gave up 3 bases and V 4 bases, and 6 bases lay outside the gene matches. This chain's CDR3 is CASSTTSGKDYEQYF. CDR3 sequence (DNA): TGTGCCAGTAGTACCACTAGCGGGAAAGACTACGAGCAGTACTTC.

The CDR3, as DNA: TGCGCCAGCAGCTTTAATATAGGGGGACTAGCGGGGAGACAAGAGACCCAGTACTTC. This gives the protein CASSFNIGGLAGRQETQYF. V is TRBV5-1 and J is TRBJ2-5, with 13 bases that match TRBD2. Germline V lookup: CDR1 SGHRS, CDR2 YFSETQ. This CDR3 is built from 19 residues. With V trimmed by 2 bases and J by 2 bases, 12 bases remained unmatched.

The chain joins TRBV18 to TRBJ1-3; 7 positions agree with TRBD1. Trimming at V came to 1 base and at J to 3 bases, leaving 0 bases not matched to a gene. Germline V gene data show CDR1 as KGHSH and CDR2 as LQKENI. This CDR3 comprises 14 residues. The DNA of the CDR3 is TGTGCCAGCTCACCACGGGACAGTGGAAACACCATATATTTT. The encoded protein is CASSPRDSGNTIYF.

The chain carries TRBV7-3 and TRBJ2-1; 9 nucleotides align to TRBD2. J gave up 4 bases and V 2 bases, and 6 bases lay outside the gene matches. This CDR3 comprises 16 residues. The germline CDR1 and CDR2 sequences are SGHTA and FQGTGA. The chain's CDR3 is CASSLDGLAGYNEQFF. CDR3 sequence (DNA): TGTGCCAGCAGCTTAGATGGGCTAGCGGGGTACAATGAGCAGTTCTTC.

The rearrangement uses TRBV7-2 and TRBJ1-1, with D possibly matching TRBD1 (6 bases). Trimming took 3 bases from V and 8 from J, leaving 13 bases between them. The CDR3 contains 13 residues. The germline CDR1 and CDR2 sequences are SGHTA and FQGNSA. CDR3 in DNA: TGTGCCAGCAGCTTCGCAGGGGCCACAGAAGCTTTCTTT. Translated: CASSFAGATEAFF.

The rearrangement joins TRBV19 to TRBJ1-1; TRBD1 agrees at 10 bases. The V gene end was trimmed by 6 bases and the J gene end by 5 bases; junction bases not matched to a gene: 6. This CDR3 is built from 14 residues. Germline CDR1 is LNHDA and CDR2 is SQIVND (reference sequence). The chain's CDR3 is CASSRTGGWTEAFF. The CDR3 DNA sequence: TGTGCCAGTAGCAGGACAGGGGGATGGACTGAAGCTTTCTTT.

The chain has TRBV28 and TRBJ1-2, with D uncertain. This CDR3 spans 14 amino acids. The V gene's germline CDR1 is MDHEN and CDR2 SYDVKM. V was trimmed by 1 base and J by 4 bases, leaving 10 bases between them. The CDR3 region is CASSLSTARYGYTF. The CDR3 nucleotides are TGTGCCAGCAGTTTATCTACAGCCCGCTATGGCTACACCTTC.

The chain couples TRBV15 to TRBJ1-6; a possible D gene is TRBD1 (5 bases). Germline lookup yields CDR1 LNHNV and CDR2 YYDKDF (reference sequence). Trimming pared 0 bases from V and 15 bases from J, leaving 18 bases between. The CDR3 contains 15 residues. CDR3 in amino acids: CATSREARTRPHLHF. The DNA of the CDR3 is TGTGCCACCAGCAGAGAAGCTAGGACACGGCCCCACCTCCACTTT.

This chain uses TRBV14 with TRBJ1-2, with 8 bases fitting TRBD1. V lost 6 bases to trimming and J lost 2 bases; unmatched junction nucleotides: 5. Per germline, CDR1 SGHDN and CDR2 FVKESK. This CDR3 is built from 14 residues. The CDR3 nucleotides are TGTGCCAGCAGTCACAGGGGGGAGAACTATGGCTACACCTTC. It specifies CASSHRGENYGYTF.

V usage is TRBV29-1 and J usage is TRBJ1-5; 8 nucleotides agree with TRBD1. The CDR3 is 14 residues long. Losses at the gene ends were 5 bases for V and 4 bases for J; bases not matched to a gene: 7. CDR1 and CDR2 from the germline V gene are SQVTM and ANQGSEA. The CDR3 nucleotides read TGCAGCGTTCGGGACAGGAACAATAATCAGCCCCAGCATTTT. Residues: CSVRDRNNNQPQHF.

This clone has just a few counts. J is TRBJ2-4 and V is TRBV21-1; the table's D call of TRBD2 was not tested on the DNA. TRBV21-1 is a pseudogene segment. CDR3 size: 14 residues. CDR3 DNA: TGTGCCAGCAGTTTCGGACTGGCCAAAAACATTCAGTACTTC. Amino acids: CASSFGLAKNIQYF.

This rearrangement joins TRBV18 to TRBJ1-2; D is uncertain. Germline V gene data show CDR1 as KGHSH and CDR2 as LQKENI. This CDR3 spans 14 amino acids. V was pared by 3 bases and J by 7 bases, with 15 bases between. The CDR3 DNA follows: TGTGCCAGCTCACCCCAGGCCCCTACCTCTGGCTACACCTTC. Its translation is CASSPQAPTSGYTF.

This chain joins TRBV21-1 and TRBJ2-7; the listed D gene, TRBD2, was not tested against the DNA. TRBV21-1 is marked as a pseudogene. The CDR3 has 14 amino acids. The CDR3, as DNA: TGTGCCAGCAGCGACGGAGGTACCTACCGCGAGCAGTACTTC. Amino acid sequence: CASSDGGTYREQYF.

This sequence joins TRBV12-2 and TRBJ1-6. TRBV12-2 is given as a pseudogene. This CDR3 has 15 amino acids. CDR3 sequence reads: CASRLAGSGNSPLHF. Here the CDR3 DNA reads TGTGCAAGTCGCTTAGCGGGGTCGGGGAATTCACCCCTCCACTTT.

The sample holds one count of this clone. The gene calls are TRBV30 and TRBJ2-2; 9 positions match TRBD2. V lost 0 bases to trimming and J lost 5 bases; unmatched junction nucleotides: 16. Germline CDR1 reads GTSNPN; CDR2 reads SVGIG (reference sequence). CDR3 length: 19 amino acids. Here the CDR3 DNA reads TGTGCCTGGAGTGTACTTTTAGTACGGCGGGGGGGCAAGACCGGGGAGCTGTTTTTT. This codes for CAWSVLLVRRGGKTGELFF.

The chain employs TRBV28 and TRBJ1-2; D ambiguous. This CDR3 region has 15 residues. The ends were cut back, 7 bases at V and 4 bases at J, with 19 bases in the middle. Germline loops: CDR1 MDHEN, CDR2 SYDVKM. Written as DNA, the CDR3 is TGTGCCAGCACCCACTTGGGGAGCAGGTCCTATGGCTACACCTTC. Its translation: CASTHLGSRSYGYTF.

The chain uses TRBV27 and TRBJ1-2; D is uncertain. Germline V gives CDR1 MNHEY, CDR2 SMNVEV (reference sequence). The CDR3 is made up of 14 amino acids. V lost 2 bases to trimming and J lost 7 bases, with 14 bases between them. The CDR3 protein is CASSLGRRASGYTF. The CDR3 DNA sequence: TGTGCCAGCAGTTTAGGACGGAGGGCTTCTGGCTACACCTTC.

This clone was seen a handful of times. V gene TRBV4-1 combines with J gene TRBJ1-2, with D possibly matching TRBD1 (5 bases). Germline lookup yields CDR1 MGHRA and CDR2 YSYEKL. The CDR3 is made up of 13 amino acids. Trimming took off 4 bases at V and 8 bases at J, with 14 bases between the two ends. This CDR3 reads CASSRIRAQGYTF. CDR3 DNA: TGCGCCAGCAGCCGCATCAGGGCGCAAGGCTACACCTTC.

The chain joins TRBV5-8 to TRBJ1-1, with TRBD1 matching 10 bases. V gave up 4 bases and J gave up 0 bases; unmatched junction bases: 3. The germline V gene encodes CDR1 SGHTS and CDR2 YDEGEE. This CDR3 contains 15 residues. The CDR3 DNA reads TGTGCCAGCAGCCCGGGACAGGGGATGAACACTGAAGCTTTCTTT. Its translation: CASSPGQGMNTEAFF.

J is TRBJ2-7 and V is TRBV5-6; D call uncertain. V was pared by 0 bases and J by 0 bases, with 10 bases between. Germline V lookup: CDR1 SGHDT, CDR2 YYEEEE. The CDR3 consists of 15 residues. CDR3 in amino acids: CASSLAAASSYEQYF. Here the CDR3 DNA reads TGTGCCAGCAGCTTGGCCGCCGCGAGCTCCTACGAGCAGTACTTC.

V and J are TRBV6-5 and TRBJ1-5; D is undetermined. The V end lost 7 bases, the J end lost 5 bases, and 6 bases lay between the germline ends. There are 11 residues in the CDR3. Looked up from germline, CDR1 is MNHEY and CDR2 is SVGAGI. The CDR3 sequence: CASMRDQPQHF. The CDR3, as DNA: TGTGCCAGCATGAGGGATCAGCCCCAGCATTTT.